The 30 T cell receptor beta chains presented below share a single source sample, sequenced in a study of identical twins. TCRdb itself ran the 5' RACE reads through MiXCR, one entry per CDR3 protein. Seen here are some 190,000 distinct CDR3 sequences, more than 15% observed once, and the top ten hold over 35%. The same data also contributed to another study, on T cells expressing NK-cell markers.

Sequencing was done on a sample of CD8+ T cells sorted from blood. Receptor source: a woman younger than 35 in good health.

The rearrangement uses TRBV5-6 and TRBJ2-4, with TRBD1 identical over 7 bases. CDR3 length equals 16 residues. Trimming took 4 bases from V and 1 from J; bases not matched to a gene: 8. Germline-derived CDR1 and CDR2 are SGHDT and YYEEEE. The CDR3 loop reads CASSLGQDRAKNIQYF. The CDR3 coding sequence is TGTGCCAGCAGCCTAGGACAGGATCGTGCCAAAAACATTCAGTACTTC.

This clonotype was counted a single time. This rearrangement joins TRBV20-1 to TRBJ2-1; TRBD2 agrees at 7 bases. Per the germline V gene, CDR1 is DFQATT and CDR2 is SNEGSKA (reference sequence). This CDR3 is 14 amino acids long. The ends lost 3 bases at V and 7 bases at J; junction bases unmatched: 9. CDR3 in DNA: TGCAGTGCTAGTCCGGGGGGTAGGGTAAATGAGCAGTTCTTC. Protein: CSASPGGRVNEQFF.

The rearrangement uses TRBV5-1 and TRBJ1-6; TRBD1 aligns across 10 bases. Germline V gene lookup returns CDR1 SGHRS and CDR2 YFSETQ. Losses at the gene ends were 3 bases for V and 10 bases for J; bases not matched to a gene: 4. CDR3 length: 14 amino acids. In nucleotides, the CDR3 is TGCGCCAGCAGCTCGGGACAGGGGCGATCACCCCTCCACTTT. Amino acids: CASSSGQGRSPLHF. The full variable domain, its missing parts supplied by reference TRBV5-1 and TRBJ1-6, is KAGVTQTPRYLIKTRGQQVTLSCSPISGHRSVSWYQQTPGQGLQFLFEYFSETQRNKGNFPGRFSGRQFSNSRSEMNVSTLELGDSALYLCASSSGQGRSPLHFGNGTRLTVT.

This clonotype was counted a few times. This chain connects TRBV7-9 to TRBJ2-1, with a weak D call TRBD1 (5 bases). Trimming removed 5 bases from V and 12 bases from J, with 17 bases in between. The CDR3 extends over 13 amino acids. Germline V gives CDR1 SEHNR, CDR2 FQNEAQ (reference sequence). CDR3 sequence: CASSPVQGTGQFF. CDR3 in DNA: TGTGCCAGCAGCCCCGTGCAGGGCACGGGGCAGTTCTTC.

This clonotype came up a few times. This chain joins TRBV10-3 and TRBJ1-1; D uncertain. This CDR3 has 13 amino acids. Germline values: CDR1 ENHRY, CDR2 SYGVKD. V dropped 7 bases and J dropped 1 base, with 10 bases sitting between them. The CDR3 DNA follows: TGTGCCATCACCCAAGGGCAGAACACTGAAGCTTTCTTT. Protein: CAITQGQNTEAFF.

CDR3 DNA: TGTGCCAGCAGTTTAGTCACCGCTAATTCACCCCTCCACTTT. Translation gives CASSLVTANSPLHF. J is TRBJ1-6 and V is TRBV12-3 or TRBV12-4; no clear D. This CDR3 contains 14 residues. The V and J ends lost 1 base and 6 bases respectively, with 7 bases between them.

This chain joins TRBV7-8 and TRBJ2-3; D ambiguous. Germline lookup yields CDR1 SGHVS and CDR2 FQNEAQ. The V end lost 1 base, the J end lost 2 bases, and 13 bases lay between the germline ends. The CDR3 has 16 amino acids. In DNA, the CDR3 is TGTGCCAGCAGCTTAGACCCTTTATCTACCACAGATACGCAGTATTTT. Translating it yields CASSLDPLSTTDTQYF.

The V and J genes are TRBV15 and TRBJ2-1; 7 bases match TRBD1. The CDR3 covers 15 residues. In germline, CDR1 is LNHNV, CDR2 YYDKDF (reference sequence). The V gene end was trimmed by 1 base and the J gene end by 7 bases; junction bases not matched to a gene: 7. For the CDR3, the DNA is TGTGCCACCAGCAGAGGCCGGGACAGTCGTAATGAGCAGTTCTTC. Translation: CATSRGRDSRNEQFF.

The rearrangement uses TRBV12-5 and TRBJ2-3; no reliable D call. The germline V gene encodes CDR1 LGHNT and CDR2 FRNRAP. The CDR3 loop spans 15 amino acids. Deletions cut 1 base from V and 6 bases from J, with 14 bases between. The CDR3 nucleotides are TGTGCTAGTGGTTTGGCCCGGAGCGCCGCGGATACGCAGTATTTT. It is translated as CASGLARSAADTQYF.

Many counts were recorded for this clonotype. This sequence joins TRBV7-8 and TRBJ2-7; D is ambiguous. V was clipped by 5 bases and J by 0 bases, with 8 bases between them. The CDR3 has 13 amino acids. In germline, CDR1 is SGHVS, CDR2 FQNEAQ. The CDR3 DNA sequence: TGTGCCAGCAGCGCCGGGTTCTCCTACGAGCAGTACTTC. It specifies CASSAGFSYEQYF. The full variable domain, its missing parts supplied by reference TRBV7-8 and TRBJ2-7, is GAGVSQSPRYKVAKRGQDVALRCDPISGHVSLFWYQQALGQGPEFLTYFQNEAQLDKSGLPSDRFFAERPEGSVSTLKIQRTQQEDSAVYLCASSAGFSYEQYFGPGTRLTVT.

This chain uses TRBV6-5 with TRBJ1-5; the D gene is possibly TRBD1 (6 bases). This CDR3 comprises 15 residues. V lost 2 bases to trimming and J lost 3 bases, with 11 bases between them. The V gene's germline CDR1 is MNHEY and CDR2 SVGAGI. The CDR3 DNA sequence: TGTGCCAGCAGTTACCCCGGACAGCACAATCAGCCCCAGCATTTT. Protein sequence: CASSYPGQHNQPQHF.

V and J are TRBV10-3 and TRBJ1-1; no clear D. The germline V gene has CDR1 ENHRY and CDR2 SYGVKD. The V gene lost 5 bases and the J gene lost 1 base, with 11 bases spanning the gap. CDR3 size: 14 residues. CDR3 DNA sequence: TGTGCCATCAGTCCGCCAGGTGGGAACACTGAAGCTTTCTTT. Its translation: CAISPPGGNTEAFF.

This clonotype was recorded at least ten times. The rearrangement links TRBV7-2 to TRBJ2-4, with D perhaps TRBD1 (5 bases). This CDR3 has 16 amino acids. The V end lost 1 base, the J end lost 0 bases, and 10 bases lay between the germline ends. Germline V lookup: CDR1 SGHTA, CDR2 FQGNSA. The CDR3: CASSLEGDIAKNIQYF. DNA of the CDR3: TGTGCCAGCAGCTTAGAAGGGGATATAGCCAAAAACATTCAGTACTTC.

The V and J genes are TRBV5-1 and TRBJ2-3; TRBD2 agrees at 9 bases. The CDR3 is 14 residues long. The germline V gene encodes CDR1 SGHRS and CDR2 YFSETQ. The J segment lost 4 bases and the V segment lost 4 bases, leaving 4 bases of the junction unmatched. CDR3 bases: TGCGCCAGCAGCGCGGGGGGGGATTCAGATACGCAGTATTTT. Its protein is CASSAGGDSDTQYF.

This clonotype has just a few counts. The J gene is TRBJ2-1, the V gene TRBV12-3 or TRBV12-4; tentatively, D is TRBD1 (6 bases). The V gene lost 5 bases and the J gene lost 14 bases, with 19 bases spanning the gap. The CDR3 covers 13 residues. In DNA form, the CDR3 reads TGTGCCAGCAGTCCGATACAGGGAACGAGTGAGTTCTTC. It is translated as CASSPIQGTSEFF.

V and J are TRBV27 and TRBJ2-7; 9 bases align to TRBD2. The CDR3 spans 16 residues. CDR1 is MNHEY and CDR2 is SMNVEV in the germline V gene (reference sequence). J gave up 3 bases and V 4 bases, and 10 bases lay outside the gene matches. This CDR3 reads CASSSGAGGPIYEQYF. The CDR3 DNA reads TGTGCCAGCAGTTCAGGGGCGGGAGGGCCTATCTACGAGCAGTACTTC.

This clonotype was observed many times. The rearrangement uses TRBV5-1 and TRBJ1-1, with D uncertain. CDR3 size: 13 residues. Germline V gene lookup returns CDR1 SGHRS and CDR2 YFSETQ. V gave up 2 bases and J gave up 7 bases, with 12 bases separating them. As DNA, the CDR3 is TGCGCCAGCAGCTTTGAGGGCGCGGGTGAAGCTTTCTTT. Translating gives CASSFEGAGEAFF.

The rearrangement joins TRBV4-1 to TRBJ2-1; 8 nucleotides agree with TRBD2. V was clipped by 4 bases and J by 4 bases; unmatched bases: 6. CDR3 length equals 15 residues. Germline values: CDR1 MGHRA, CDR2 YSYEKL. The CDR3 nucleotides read TGCGCCAGCAGCCGACCGGGACTAGATTACAATGAGCAGTTCTTC. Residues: CASSRPGLDYNEQFF.

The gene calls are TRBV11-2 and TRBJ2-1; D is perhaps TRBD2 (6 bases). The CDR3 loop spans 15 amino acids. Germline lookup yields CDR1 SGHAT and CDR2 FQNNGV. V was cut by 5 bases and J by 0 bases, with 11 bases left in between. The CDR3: CASSPGGNSYNEQFF. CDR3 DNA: TGTGCCAGCAGCCCCGGGGGTAACTCCTACAATGAGCAGTTCTTC.

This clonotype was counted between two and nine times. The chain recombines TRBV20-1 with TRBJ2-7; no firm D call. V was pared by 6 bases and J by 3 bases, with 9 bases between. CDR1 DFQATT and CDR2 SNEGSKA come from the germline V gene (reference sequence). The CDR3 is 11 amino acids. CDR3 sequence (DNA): TGCAGTGCCGGACCGGACTACGAGCAGTACTTC. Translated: CSAGPDYEQYF.

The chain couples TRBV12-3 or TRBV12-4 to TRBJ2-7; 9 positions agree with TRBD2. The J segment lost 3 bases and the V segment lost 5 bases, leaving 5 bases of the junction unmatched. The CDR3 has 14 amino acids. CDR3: CASSLGTSSYEQYF. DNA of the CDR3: TGTGCCAGCAGTCTCGGGACTAGCAGCTACGAGCAGTACTTC.

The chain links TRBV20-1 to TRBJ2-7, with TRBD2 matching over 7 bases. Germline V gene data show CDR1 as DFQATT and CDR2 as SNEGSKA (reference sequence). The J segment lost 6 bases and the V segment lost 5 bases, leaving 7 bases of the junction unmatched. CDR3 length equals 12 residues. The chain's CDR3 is CSAHGTGGEQYF. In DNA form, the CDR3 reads TGCAGTGCTCATGGTACGGGGGGCGAGCAGTACTTC.

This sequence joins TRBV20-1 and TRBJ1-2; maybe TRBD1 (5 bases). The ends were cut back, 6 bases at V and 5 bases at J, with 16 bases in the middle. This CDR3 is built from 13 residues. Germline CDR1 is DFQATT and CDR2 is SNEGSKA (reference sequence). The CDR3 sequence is CSAAGIDTYGYTF. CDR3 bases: TGCAGTGCCGCAGGGATCGATACATATGGCTACACCTTC.

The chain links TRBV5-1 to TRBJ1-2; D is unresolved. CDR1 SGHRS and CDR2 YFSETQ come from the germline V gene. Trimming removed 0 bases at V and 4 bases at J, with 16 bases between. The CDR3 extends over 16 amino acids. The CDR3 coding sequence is TGCGCCAGCAGCTTGGAGGGAGAGGGATTGGGCTATGGCTACACCTTC. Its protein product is CASSLEGEGLGYGYTF.

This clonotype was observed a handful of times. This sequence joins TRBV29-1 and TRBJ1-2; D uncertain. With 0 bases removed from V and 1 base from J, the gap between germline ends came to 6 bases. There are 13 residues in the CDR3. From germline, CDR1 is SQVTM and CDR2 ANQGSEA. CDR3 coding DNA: TGCAGCGTTGAAGATGGAGATAACTATGGCTACACCTTC. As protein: CSVEDGDNYGYTF.

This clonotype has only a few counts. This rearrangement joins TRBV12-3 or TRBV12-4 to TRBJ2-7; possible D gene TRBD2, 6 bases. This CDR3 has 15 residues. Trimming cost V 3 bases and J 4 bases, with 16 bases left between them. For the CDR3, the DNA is TGTGCCAGCAGTTTCGGGGGTCTTGCCAAGTACGAGCAGTACTTC. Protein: CASSFGGLAKYEQYF.

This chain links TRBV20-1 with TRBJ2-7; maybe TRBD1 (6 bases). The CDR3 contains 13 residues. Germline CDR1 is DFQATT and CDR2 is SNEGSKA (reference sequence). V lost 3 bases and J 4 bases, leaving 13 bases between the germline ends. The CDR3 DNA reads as TGCAGTGCTAGTAACAGGGAGTGGTACGAGCAGTACTTC. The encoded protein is CSASNREWYEQYF.

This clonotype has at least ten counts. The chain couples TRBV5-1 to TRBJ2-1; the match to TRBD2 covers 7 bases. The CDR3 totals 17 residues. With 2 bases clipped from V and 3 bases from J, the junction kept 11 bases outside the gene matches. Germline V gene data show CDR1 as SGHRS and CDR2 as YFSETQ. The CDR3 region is CASSFEAGTSIYNEQFF. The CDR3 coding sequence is TGCGCCAGCAGCTTCGAAGCGGGGACCTCTATCTACAATGAGCAGTTCTTC.

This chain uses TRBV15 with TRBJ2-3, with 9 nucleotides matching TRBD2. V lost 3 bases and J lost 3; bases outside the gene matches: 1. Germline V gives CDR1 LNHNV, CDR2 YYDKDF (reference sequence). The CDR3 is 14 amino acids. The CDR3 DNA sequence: TGTGCCACCAGCAGTAGCGGGAGAACAGATACGCAGTATTTT. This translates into CATSSSGRTDTQYF.

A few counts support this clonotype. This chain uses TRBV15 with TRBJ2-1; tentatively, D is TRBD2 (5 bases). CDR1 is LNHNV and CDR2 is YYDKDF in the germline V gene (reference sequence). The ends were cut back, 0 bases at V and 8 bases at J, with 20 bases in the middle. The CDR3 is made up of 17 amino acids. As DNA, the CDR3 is TGTGCCACCAGCAGAGATCGAATAGGCTACACAGCGGATGAGCAGTTCTTC. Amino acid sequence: CATSRDRIGYTADEQFF.